This T cell receptor (beta chain) was recovered during a study of shared clonotypes between healthy human individuals. Overall study results and limits: The diversity represented, both genetic and in exposure history, was limited by few donors. Clonotype sharing among donors, it was expected, would be affected by sequencing depth.

V trimming: 1 base; J trimming: 0 bases; junction bases outside the gene matches: 8. The CDR3 runs 17 residues. Germline CDR1 reads KGHSH; CDR2 reads LQKENI. The data were produced by immunoSEQ multiplex PCR, yet TCRdb's version contains in-frame clones alone and is incomplete. The table lists some 660,000 clones, around 78% of them singletons, with roughly 2% in the top ten. As to this clone: Its antigen is still unknown.

The chain has TRBV18 and TRBJ1-1; 7 bases align to TRBD1. The TCR originated in a woman in her twenties or thirties in good health. Sequencing was carried out using memory CD4+ T cells sorted from blood. Subset of the sample: CD45RA-negative fraction. This chain's CDR3 is CASSPRGQIRVNTEAFF. CDR3 coding DNA: TGTGCCAGCTCACCACGGGGACAGATTAGGGTGAACACTGAAGCTTTCTTT.